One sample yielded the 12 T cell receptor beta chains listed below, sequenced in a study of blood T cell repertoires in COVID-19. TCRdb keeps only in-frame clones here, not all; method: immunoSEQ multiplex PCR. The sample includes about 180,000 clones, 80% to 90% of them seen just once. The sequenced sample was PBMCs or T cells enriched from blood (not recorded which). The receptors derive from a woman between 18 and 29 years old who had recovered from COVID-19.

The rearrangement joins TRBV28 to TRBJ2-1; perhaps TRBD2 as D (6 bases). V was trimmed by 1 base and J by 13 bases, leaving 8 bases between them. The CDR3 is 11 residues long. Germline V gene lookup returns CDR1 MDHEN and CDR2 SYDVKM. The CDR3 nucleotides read TGTGCCAGCAGTTTATCCGGGAGCCAGTTCTTC. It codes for CASSLSGSQFF.

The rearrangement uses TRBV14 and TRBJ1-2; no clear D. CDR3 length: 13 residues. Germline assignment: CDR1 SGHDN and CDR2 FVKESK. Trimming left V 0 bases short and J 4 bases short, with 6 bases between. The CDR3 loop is CASSQEPGYGYTF. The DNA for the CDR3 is TGTGCCAGCAGCCAAGAACCCGGCTATGGCTACACCTTC.

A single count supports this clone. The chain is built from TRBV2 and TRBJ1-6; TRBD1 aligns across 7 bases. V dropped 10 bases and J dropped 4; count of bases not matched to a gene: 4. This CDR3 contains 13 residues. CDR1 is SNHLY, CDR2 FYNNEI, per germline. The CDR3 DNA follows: TGTGCCACTACGGGACAGTATAATTCACCCCTCCACTTT. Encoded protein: CATTGQYNSPLHF.

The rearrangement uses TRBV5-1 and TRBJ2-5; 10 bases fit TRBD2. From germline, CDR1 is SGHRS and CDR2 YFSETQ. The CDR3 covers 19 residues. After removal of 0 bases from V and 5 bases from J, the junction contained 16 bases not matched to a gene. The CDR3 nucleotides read TGCGCCAGCAGCTTGGCGTGGCTCCTAGCGGGGGCTGCGGGGGAGACCCAGTACTTC. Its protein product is CASSLAWLLAGAAGETQYF.

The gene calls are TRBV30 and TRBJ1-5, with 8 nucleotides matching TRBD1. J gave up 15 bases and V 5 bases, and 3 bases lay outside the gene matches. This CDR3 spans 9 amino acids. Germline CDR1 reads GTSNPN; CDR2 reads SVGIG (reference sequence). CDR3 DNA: TGTGCCTGGCCACAGGGGGGGCATTTT. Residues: CAWPQGGHF.

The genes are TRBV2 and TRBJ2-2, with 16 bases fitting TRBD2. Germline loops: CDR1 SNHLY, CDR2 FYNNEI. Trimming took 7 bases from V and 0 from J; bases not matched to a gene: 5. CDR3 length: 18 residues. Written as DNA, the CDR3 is TGTGCCAGCACGGTGGGACTAGCGGGAGGGGCGAACACCGGGGAGCTGTTTTTT. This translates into CASTVGLAGGANTGELFF.

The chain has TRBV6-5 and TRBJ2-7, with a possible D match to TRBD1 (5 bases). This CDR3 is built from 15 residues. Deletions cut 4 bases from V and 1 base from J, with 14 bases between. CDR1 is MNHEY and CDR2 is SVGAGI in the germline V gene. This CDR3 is CASSSIRTKSYEQYF. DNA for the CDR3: TGTGCCAGCAGTTCTATCAGGACAAAGTCCTACGAGCAGTACTTC.

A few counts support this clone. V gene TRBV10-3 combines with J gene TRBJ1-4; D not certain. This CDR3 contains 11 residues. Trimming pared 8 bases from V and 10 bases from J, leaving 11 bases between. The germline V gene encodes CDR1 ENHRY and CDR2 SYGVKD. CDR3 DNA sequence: TGTGCCATCGTGCGGAGTGCAAAACTGTTTTTT. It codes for CAIVRSAKLFF.

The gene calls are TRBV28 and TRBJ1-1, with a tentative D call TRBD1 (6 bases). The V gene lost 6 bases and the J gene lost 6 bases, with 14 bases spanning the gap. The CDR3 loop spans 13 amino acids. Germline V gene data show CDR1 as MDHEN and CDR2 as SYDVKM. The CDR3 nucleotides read TGTGCCAGCAGGAAACAGGGCACGGCTGAAGCTTTCTTT. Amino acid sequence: CASRKQGTAEAFF. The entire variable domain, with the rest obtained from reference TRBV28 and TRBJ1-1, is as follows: DVKVTQSSRYLVKRTGEKVFLECVQDMDHENMFWYRQDPGLGLRLIYFSYDVKMKEKGDIPEGYSVSREKKERFSLILESASTNQTSMYLCASRKQGTAEAFFGQGTRLTVV.

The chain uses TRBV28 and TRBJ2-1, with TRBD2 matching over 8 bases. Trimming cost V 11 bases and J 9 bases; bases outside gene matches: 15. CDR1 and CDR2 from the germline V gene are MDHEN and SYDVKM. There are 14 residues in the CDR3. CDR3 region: CARRGGAGVGEQFF. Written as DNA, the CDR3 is TGTGCCCGCCGGGGGGGGGCGGGAGTTGGTGAGCAGTTCTTC.

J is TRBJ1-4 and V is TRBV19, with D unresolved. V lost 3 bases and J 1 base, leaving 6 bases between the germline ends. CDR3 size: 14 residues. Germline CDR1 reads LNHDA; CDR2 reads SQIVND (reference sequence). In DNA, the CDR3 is TGTGCCAGTAGTATCGGCGGAACTAATGAAAAACTGTTTTTT. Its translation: CASSIGGTNEKLFF.

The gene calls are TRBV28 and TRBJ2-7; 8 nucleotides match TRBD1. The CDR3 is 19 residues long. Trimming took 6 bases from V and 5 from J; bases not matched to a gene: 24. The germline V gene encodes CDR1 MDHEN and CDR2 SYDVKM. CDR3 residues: CASRKKTRDRRISSNEQYF. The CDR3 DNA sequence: TGTGCCAGCAGGAAGAAGACCCGGGACAGGCGGATTAGTAGCAACGAGCAGTACTTC.